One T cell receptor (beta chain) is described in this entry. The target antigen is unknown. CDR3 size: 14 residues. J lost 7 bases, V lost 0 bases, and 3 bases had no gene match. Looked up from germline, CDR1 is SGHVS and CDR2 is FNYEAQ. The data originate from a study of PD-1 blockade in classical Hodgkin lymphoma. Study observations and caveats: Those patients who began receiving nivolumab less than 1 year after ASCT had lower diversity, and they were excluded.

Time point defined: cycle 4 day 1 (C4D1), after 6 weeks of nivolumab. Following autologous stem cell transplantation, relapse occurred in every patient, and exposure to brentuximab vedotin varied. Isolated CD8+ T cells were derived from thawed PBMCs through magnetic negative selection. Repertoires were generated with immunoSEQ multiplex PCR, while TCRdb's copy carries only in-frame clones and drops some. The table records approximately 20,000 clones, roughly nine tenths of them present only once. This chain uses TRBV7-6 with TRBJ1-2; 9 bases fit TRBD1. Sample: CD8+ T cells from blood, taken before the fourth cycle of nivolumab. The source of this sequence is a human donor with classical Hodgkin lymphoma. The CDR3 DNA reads TGTGCCAGCAGCTTAGCGGAGGACAGGGGTGGCTACACCTTC. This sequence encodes CASSLAEDRGGYTF.